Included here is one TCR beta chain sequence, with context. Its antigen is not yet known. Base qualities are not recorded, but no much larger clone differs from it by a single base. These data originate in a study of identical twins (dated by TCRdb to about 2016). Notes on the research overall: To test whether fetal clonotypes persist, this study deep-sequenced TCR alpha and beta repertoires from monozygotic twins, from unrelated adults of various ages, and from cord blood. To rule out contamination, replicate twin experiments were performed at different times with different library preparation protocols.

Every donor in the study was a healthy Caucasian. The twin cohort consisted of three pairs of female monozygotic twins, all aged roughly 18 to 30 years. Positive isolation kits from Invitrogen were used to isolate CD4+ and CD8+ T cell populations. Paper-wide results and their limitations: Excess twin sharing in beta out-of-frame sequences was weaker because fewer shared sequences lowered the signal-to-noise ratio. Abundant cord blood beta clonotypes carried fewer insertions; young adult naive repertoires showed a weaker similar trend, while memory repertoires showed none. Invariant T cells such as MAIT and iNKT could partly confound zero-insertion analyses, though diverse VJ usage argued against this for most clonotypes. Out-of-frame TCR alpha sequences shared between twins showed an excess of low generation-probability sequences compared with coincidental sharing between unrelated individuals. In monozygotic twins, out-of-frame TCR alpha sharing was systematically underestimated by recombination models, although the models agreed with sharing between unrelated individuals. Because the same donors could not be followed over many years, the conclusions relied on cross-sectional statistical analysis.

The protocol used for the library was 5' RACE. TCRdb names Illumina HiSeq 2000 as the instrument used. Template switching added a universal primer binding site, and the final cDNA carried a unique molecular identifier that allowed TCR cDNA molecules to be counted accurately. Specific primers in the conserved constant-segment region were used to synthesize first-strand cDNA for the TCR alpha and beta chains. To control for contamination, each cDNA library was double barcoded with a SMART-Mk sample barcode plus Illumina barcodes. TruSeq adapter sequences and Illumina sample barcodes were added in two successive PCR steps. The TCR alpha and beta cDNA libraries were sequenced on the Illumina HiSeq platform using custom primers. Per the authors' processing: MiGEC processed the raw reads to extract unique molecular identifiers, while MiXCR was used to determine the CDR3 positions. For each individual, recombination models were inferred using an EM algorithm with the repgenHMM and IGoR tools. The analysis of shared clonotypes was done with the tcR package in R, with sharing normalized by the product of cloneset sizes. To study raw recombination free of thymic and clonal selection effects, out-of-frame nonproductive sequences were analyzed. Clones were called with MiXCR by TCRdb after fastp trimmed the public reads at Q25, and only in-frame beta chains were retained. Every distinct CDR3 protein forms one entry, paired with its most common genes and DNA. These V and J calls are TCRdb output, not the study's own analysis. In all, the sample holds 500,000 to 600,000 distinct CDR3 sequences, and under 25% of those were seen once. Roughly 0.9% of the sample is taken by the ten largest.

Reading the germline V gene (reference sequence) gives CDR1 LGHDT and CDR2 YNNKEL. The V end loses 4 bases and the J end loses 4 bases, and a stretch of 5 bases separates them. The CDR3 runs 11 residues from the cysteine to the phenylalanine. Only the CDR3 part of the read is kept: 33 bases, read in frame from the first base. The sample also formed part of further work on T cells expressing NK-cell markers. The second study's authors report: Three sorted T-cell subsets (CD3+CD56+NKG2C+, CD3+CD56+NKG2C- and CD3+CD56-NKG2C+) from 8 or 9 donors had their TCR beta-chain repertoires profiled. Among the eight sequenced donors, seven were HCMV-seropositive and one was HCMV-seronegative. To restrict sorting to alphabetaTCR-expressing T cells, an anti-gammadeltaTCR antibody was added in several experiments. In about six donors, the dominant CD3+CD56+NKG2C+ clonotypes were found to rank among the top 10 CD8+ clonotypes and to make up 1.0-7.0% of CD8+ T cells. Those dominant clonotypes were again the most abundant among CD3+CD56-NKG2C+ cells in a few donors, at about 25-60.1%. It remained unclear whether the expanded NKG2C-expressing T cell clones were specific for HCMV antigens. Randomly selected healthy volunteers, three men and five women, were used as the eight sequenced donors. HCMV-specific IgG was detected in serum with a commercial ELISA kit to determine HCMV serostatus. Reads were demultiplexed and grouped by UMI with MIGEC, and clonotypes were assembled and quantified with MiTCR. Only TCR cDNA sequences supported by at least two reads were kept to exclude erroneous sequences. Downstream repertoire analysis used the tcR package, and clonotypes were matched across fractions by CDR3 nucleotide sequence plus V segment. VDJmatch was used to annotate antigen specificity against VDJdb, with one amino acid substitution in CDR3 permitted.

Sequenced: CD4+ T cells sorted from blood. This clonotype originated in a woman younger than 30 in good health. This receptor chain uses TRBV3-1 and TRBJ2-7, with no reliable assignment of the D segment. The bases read TGTGCCAGCAGCCTGCAATACGAGCAGTACTTC. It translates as CASSLQYEQYF.